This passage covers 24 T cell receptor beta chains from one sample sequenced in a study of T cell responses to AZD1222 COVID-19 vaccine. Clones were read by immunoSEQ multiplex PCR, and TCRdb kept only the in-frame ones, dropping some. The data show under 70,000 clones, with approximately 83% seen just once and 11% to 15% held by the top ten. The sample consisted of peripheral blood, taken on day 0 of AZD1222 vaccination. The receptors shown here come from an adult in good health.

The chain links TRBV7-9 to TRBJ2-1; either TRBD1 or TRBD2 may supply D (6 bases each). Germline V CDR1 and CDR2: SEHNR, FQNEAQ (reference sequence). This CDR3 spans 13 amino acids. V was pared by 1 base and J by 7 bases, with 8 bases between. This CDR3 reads CASSLGGGNEQFF. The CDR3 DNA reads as TGTGCCAGCAGCTTAGGAGGGGGGAATGAGCAGTTCTTC.

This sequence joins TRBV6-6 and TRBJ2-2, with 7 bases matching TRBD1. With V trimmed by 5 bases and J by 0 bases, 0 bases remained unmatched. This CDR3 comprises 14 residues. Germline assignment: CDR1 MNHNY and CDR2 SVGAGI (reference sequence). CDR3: CASSGQANTGELFF. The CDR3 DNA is TGTGCCAGCAGTGGACAGGCGAACACCGGGGAGCTGTTTTTT.

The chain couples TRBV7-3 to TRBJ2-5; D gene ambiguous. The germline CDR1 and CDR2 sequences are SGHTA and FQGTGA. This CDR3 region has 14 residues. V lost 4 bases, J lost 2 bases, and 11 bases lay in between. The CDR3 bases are TGTGCCAGCAGCTCGTACGGAACTCAAGAGACCCAGTACTTC. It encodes CASSSYGTQETQYF. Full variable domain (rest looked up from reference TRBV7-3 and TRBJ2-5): GAGVSQTPSNKVTEKGKYVELRCDPISGHTALYWYRQSLGQGPEFLIYFQGTGAADDSGLPNDRFFAVRPEGSVSTLKIQRTERGDSAVYLCASSSYGTQETQYFGPGTRLLVL.

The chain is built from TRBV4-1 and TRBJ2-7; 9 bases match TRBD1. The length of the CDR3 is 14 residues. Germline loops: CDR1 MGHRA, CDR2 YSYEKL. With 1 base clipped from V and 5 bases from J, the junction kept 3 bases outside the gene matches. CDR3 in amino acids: CASSQVQGADEQYF. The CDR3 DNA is TGCGCCAGCAGCCAAGTACAGGGGGCTGACGAGCAGTACTTC.

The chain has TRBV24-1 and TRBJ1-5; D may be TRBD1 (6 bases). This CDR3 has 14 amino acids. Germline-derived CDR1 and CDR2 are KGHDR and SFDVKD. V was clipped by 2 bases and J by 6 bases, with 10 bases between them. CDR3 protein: CATSDSGGRQPQHF. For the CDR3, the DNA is TGTGCCACCAGTGATTCGGGGGGGCGTCAGCCCCAGCATTTT.

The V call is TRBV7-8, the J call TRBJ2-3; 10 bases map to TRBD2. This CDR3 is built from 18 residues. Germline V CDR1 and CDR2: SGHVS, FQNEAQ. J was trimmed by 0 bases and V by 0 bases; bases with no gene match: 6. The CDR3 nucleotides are TGTGCCAGCAGCTTAGCATTAGCGGGGGGATCAAGCACAGATACGCAGTATTTT. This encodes CASSLALAGGSSTDTQYF.

The CDR3: CASERGHGYGYTF. DNA for the CDR3: TGTGCCAGCGAAAGAGGACACGGATATGGCTACACCTTC. The chain has TRBV3-1 (or the pseudogene TRBV3-2) and TRBJ1-2, with a possible D match to TRBD1 (5 bases). Germline V CDR1 and CDR2: LGHDT, YNNKEL (reference sequence). Trimming cost V 8 bases and J 5 bases, with 15 bases left between them. The CDR3 consists of 13 residues.

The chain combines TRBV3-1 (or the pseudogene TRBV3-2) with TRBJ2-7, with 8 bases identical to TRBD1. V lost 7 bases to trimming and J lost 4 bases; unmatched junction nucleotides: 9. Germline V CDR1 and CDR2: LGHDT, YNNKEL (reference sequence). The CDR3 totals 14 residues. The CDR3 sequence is CASTKGTGLYEQYF. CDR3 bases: TGTGCCAGCACCAAGGGGACAGGACTTTACGAGCAGTACTTC.

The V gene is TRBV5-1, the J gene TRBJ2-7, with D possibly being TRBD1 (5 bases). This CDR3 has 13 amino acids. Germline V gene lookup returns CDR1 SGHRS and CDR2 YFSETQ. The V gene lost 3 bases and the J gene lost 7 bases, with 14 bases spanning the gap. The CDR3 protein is CASSSQGIREQYF. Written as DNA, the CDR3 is TGCGCCAGCAGCTCCCAGGGTATTCGGGAGCAGTACTTC.

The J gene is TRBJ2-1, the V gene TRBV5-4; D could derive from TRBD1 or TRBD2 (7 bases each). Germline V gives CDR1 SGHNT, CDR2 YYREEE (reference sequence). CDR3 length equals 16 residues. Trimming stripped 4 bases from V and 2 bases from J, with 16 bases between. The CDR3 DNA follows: TGTGCCAGCAGCCCAGGGGGGGCGAGGACCTACAATGAGCAGTTCTTC. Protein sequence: CASSPGGARTYNEQFF.

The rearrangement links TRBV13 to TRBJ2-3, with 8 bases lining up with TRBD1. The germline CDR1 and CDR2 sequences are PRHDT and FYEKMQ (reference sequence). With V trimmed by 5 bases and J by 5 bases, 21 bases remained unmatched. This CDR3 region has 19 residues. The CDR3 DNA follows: TGTGCCAGCAGCCCAGCCCTCTCAACCGGGACAGGTGGCGGAGATACGCAGTATTTT. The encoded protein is CASSPALSTGTGGGDTQYF.

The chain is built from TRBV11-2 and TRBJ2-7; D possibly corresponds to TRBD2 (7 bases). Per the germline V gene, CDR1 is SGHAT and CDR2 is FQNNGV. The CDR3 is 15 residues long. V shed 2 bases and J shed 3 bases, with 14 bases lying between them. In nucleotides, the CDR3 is TGTGCCAGCAGCTTAAGGGGGGGGCTCGGCTACGAGCAGTACTTC. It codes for CASSLRGGLGYEQYF.

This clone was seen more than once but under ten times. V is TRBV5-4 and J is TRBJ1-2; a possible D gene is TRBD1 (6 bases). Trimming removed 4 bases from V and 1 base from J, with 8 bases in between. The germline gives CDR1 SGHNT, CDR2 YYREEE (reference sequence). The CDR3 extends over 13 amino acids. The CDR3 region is CASSPDSNYGYTF. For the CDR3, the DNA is TGTGCCAGCAGCCCGGACAGTAACTATGGCTACACCTTC.

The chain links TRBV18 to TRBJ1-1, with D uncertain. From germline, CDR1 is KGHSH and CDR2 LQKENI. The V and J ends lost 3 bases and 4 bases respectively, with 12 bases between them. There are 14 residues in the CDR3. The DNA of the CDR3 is TGTGCCAGCTCACCTCAGACGGACGGCACTGAAGCTTTCTTT. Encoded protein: CASSPQTDGTEAFF.

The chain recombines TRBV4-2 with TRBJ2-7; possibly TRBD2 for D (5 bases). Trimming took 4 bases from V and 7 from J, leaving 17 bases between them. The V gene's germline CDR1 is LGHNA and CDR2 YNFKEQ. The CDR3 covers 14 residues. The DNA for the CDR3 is TGTGCCAGCAGCCGCGCAAGGGAGTTCGGTGAGCAGTACTTC. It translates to CASSRAREFGEQYF.

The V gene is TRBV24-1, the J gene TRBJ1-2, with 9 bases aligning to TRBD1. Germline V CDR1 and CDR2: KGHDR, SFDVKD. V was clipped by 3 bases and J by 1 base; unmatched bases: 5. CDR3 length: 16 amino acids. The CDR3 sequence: CATSDPGQGSNYGYTF. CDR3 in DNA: TGTGCCACCAGTGATCCCGGACAGGGGAGTAACTATGGCTACACCTTC.

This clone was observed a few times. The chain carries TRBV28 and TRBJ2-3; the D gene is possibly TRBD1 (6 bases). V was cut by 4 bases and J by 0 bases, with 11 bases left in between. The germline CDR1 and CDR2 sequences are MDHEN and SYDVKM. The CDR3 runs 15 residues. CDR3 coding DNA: TGTGCCAGCAGTTCGTTGGACAGTAGCACAGATACGCAGTATTTT. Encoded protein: CASSSLDSSTDTQYF.

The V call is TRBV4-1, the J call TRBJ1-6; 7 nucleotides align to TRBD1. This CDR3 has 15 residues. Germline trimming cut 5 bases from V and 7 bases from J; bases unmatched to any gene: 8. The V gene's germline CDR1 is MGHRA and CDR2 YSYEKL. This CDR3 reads CASSAHRGENSPLHF. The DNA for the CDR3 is TGCGCCAGCAGCGCCCACAGGGGCGAGAATTCACCCCTCCACTTT.

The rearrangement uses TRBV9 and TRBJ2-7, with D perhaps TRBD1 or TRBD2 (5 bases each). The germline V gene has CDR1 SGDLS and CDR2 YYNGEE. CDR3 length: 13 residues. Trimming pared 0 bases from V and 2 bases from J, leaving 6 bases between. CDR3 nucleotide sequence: TGTGCCAGCAGCGTAGGGGGGACCTACGAGCAGTACTTC. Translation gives CASSVGGTYEQYF.

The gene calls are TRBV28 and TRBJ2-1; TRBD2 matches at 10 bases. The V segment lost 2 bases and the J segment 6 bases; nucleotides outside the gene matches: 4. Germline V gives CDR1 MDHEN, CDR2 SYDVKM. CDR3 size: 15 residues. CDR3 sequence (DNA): TGTGCCAGCAGTTTAAGGCTAGCGGGGGCCAATGAGCAGTTCTTC. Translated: CASSLRLAGANEQFF.

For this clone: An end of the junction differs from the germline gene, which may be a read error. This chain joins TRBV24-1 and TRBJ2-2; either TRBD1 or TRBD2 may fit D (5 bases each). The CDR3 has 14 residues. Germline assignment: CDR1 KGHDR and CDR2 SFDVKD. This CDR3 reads CATSEEGTSGELFF. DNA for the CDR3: TGCGCCACCAGTGAAGAGGGGACGTCCGGGGAGCTGTTTTTT.

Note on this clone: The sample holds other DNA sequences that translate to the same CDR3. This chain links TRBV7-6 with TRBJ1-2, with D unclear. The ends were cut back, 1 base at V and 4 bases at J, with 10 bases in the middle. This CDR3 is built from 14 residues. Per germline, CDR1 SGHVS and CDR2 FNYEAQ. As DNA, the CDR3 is TGTGCCAGCAGCTTAGGGGAAGGGCCCTATGGCTACACCTTC. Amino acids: CASSLGEGPYGYTF.

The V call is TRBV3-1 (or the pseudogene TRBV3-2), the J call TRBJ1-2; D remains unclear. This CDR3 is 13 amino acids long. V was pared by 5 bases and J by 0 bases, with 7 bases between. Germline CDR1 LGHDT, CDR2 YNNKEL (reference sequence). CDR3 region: CASSVMANYGYTF. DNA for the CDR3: TGTGCCAGCAGCGTGATGGCTAACTATGGCTACACCTTC.

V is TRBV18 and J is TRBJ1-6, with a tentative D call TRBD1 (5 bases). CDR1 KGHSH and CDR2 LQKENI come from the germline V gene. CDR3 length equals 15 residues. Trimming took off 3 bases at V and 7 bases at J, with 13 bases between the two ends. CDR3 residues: CASSPGRGDNSPLHF. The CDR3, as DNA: TGTGCCAGCTCACCGGGACGGGGAGACAATTCACCCCTCCACTTT.